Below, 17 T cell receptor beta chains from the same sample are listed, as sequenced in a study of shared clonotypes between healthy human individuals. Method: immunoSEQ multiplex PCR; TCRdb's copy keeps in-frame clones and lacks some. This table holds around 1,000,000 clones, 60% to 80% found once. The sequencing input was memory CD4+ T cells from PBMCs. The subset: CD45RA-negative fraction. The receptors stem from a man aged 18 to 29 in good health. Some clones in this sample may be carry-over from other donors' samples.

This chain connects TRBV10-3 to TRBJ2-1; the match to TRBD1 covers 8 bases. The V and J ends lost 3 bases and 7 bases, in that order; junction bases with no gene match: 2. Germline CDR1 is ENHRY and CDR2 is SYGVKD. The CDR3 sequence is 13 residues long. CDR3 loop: CAISDGDRNEQFF. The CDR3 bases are TGTGCCATCAGTGACGGGGACAGGAATGAGCAGTTCTTC.

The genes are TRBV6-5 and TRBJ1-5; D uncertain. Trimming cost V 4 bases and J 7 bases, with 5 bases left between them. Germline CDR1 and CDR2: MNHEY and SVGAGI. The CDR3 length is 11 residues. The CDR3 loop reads CASSSEQPQHF. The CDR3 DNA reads TGTGCCAGCAGTTCGGAGCAGCCCCAGCATTTT.

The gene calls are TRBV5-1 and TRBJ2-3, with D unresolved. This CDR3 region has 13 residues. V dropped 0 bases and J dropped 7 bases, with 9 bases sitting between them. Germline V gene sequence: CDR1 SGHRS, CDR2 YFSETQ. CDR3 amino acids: CASSLVGENTQYF. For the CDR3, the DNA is TGCGCCAGCAGCTTGGTCGGAGAGAATACGCAGTATTTT.

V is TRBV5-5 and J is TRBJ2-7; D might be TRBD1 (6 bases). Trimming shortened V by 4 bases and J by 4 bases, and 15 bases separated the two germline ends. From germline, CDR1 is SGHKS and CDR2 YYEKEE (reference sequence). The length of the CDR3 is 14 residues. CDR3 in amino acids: CASSKQGFGYEQYF. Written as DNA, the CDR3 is TGTGCCAGCAGCAAACAGGGTTTTGGGTACGAGCAGTACTTC. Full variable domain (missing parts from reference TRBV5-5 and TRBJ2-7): DAGVTQSPTHLIKTRGQQVTLRCSPISGHKSVSWYQQVLGQGPQFIFQYYEKEERGRGNFPDRFSARQFPNYSSELNVNALLLGDSALYLCASSKQGFGYEQYFGPGTRLTVT.

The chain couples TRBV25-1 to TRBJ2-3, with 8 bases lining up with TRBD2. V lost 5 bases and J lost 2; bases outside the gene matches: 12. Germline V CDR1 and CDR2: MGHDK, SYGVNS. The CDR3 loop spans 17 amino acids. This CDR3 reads CASSPNLGRAPTDTQYF. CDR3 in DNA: TGTGCCAGCAGTCCCAACCTCGGGAGGGCCCCCACAGATACGCAGTATTTT.

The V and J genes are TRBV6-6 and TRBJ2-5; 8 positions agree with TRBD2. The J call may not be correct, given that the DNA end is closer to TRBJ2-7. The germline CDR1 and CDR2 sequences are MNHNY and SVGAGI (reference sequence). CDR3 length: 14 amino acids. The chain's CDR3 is CASSVAGSSYEQYF. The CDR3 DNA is TGTGCCAGCAGCGTAGCGGGAAGCTCCTACGAGCAGTACTTC.

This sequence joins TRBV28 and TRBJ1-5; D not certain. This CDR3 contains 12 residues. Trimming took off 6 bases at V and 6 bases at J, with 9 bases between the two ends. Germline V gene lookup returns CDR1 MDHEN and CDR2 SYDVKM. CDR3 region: CASSIVGQPQHF. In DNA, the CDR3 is TGTGCCAGCAGCATCGTGGGTCAGCCCCAGCATTTT.

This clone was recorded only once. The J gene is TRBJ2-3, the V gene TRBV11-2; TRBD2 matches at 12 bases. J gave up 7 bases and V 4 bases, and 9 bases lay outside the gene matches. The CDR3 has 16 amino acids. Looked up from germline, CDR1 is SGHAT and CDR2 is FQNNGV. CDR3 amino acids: CASSSLAGGLTNTQYF. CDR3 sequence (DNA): TGTGCCAGCAGCTCCCTAGCGGGAGGGCTCACGAATACGCAGTATTTT.

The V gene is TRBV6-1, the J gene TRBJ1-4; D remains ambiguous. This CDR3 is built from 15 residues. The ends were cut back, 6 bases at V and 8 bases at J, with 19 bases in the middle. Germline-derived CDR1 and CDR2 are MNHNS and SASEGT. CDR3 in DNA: TGTGCCAGCAGCCGAGGCACAGAGAGGCACGAAAAACTGTTTTTT. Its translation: CASSRGTERHEKLFF.

CDR3 in DNA: TGTGCCAGCAGACCCGGACTCTATAACAATGAGCAGTTCTTC. This translates into CASRPGLYNNEQFF. The V call is TRBV2, the J call TRBJ2-1; TRBD2 might be the D (5 bases). Germline V gives CDR1 SNHLY, CDR2 FYNNEI. Trimming removed 6 bases at V and 5 bases at J, with 14 bases between. CDR3 size: 14 residues.

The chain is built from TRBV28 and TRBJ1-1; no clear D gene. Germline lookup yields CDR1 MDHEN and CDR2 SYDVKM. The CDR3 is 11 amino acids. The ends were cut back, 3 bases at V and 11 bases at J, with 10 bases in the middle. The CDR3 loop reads CASSFKRDAFF. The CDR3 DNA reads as TGTGCCAGCAGTTTTAAGAGGGATGCTTTCTTT.

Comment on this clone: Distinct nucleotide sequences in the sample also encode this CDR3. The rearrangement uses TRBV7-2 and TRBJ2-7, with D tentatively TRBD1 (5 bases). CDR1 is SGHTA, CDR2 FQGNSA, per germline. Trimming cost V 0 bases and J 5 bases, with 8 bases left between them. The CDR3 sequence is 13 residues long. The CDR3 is CASSLAWGDEQYF. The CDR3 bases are TGTGCCAGCAGCTTAGCTTGGGGCGACGAGCAGTACTTC. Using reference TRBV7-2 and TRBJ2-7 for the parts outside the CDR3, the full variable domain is GAGVSQSPSNKVTEKGKDVELRCDPISGHTALYWYRQSLGQGLEFLIYFQGNSAPDKSGLPSDRFSAERTGGSVSTLTIQRTQQEDSAVYLCASSLAWGDEQYFGPGTRLTVT.

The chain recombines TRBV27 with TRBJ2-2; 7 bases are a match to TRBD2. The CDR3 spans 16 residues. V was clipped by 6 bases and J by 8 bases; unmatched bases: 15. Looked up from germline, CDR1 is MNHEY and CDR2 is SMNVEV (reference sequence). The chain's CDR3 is CASSLRRTSSKGELFF. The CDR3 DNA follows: TGTGCCAGCAGCTTAAGGCGGACTAGTTCGAAAGGGGAGCTGTTTTTT.

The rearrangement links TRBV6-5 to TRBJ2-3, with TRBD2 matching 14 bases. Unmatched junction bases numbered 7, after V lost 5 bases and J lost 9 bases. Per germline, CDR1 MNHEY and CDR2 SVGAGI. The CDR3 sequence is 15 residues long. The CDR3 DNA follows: TGTGCCAGCAGTCGGGGACTAGCGGGAGCCATCACGCAGTATTTT. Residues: CASSRGLAGAITQYF.

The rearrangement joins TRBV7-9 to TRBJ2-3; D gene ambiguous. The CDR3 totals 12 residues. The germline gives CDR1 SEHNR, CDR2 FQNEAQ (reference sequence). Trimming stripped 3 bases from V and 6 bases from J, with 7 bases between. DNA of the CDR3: TGTGCCAGCAGCTTTCAGTTGGATACGCAGTATTTT. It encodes CASSFQLDTQYF.

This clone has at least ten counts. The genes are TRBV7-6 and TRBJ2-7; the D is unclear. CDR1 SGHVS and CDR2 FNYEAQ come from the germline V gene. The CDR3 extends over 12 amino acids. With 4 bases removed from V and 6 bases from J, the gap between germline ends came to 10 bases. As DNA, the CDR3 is TGTGCCAGCAGCTCAGTGATAGGCGAGCAGTACTTC. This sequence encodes CASSSVIGEQYF.

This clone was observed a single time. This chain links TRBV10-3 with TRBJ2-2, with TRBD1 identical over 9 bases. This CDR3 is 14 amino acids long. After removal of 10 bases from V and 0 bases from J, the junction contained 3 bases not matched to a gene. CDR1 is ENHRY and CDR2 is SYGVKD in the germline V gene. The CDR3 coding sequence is TGTGCCACGCGGACAGGGGCGAACACCGGGGAGCTGTTTTTT. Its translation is CATRTGANTGELFF.